The 9 T cell receptor beta chains below come from one sample, sequenced in a study of shared clonotypes between healthy human individuals. Data came from immunoSEQ multiplex PCR; TCRdb stores just in-frame clones and leaves some out. The sample consists of about 1.4 million clones, roughly 97% of them appearing once. Material for sequencing was naive CD4+ T cells sorted from blood. Regarding subset: CD45RA+ positively selected. These receptors were taken from a young man in good health.

V is TRBV4-3 and J is TRBJ2-6, with 7 bases fitting TRBD1. V dropped 6 bases and J dropped 1; count of bases not matched to a gene: 12. This CDR3 contains 18 residues. Germline V gene sequence: CDR1 LGHNA, CDR2 YSLEER. The CDR3 is CASSQGQLQFSGANVLTF. The CDR3 DNA sequence: TGCGCCAGCAGTCAGGGACAGCTTCAGTTTTCTGGGGCCAACGTCCTGACTTTC.

The chain links TRBV9 to TRBJ2-1, with unresolved D. Germline V gene sequence: CDR1 SGDLS, CDR2 YYNGEE. Trimming removed 1 base at V and 5 bases at J, with 7 bases between. The CDR3 contains 13 residues. The CDR3 loop is CASSVSFNNEQFF. The DNA of the CDR3 is TGTGCCAGCAGCGTAAGTTTCAACAATGAGCAGTTCTTC.

The chain links TRBV10-3 to TRBJ2-7; no definite D call. Trimming took 0 bases from V and 2 from J, leaving 5 bases between them. The CDR3 extends over 13 amino acids. CDR1 and CDR2 from the germline V gene are ENHRY and SYGVKD. For the CDR3, the DNA is TGTGCCATCAGTGAGTCGACGGCCTACGAGCAGTACTTC. Protein product: CAISESTAYEQYF.

This chain connects TRBV7-9 to TRBJ2-1; TRBD2 aligns across 10 bases. The CDR3 consists of 16 residues. Germline CDR1 SEHNR, CDR2 FQNEAQ (reference sequence). The J segment lost 0 bases and the V segment lost 5 bases, leaving 4 bases of the junction unmatched. This CDR3 reads CASSHSSGSSYNEQFF. For the CDR3, the DNA is TGTGCCAGCAGCCACTCTAGCGGGAGCTCCTACAATGAGCAGTTCTTC.

This chain joins TRBV11-2 and TRBJ2-7; 8 bases line up with TRBD2. The CDR3 extends over 13 amino acids. Germline-derived CDR1 and CDR2 are SGHAT and FQNNGV. With V trimmed by 3 bases and J by 5 bases, 3 bases remained unmatched. The CDR3 reads CASSFGTRDEQYF. The CDR3 DNA reads as TGTGCCAGCAGCTTCGGGACTAGGGACGAGCAGTACTTC.

The chain uses TRBV27 and TRBJ1-2, with a weak D call TRBD1 (6 bases). The V gene lost 4 bases and the J gene lost 5 bases, with 17 bases spanning the gap. The CDR3 has 15 residues. Germline V gene data show CDR1 as MNHEY and CDR2 as SMNVEV (reference sequence). CDR3 DNA sequence: TGTGCCAGCAGTTCCGGGGGGCCAGGGGTTTATGGCTACACCTTC. Translated: CASSSGGPGVYGYTF.

The chain employs TRBV13 and TRBJ2-2; D possibly corresponds to TRBD2 (5 bases). Germline V gene sequence: CDR1 PRHDT, CDR2 FYEKMQ (reference sequence). Trimming stripped 3 bases from V and 6 bases from J, with 8 bases between. The CDR3 spans 13 residues. The CDR3 spells CASSLRVPGELFF. CDR3 DNA sequence: TGTGCCAGCAGCTTGAGGGTCCCCGGGGAGCTGTTTTTT.

This clone was observed a handful of times. Other DNA sequences within the sample encode an identical CDR3. The chain has TRBV18 and TRBJ2-7, with D hard to call. From germline, CDR1 is KGHSH and CDR2 LQKENI. Trimming stripped 3 bases from V and 3 bases from J, with 6 bases between. CDR3 length: 12 residues. Here the CDR3 DNA reads TGTGCCAGCTCACCCTCAATCTACGAGCAGTACTTC. Protein: CASSPSIYEQYF.

The chain couples TRBV7-9 to TRBJ2-7; 7 bases fit TRBD1. J was trimmed by 3 bases and V by 2 bases; bases with no gene match: 10. Germline V lookup: CDR1 SEHNR, CDR2 FQNEAQ (reference sequence). This CDR3 comprises 16 residues. CDR3 DNA sequence: TGTGCCAGCAGCTTACTATCGGCGGACAGGCACTACGAGCAGTACTTC. Its protein is CASSLLSADRHYEQYF.